Described below is a single TCR beta chain sequence and its context. Its antigen is not yet known. No base-level quality is on record; no much larger clone is a single base apart. Sequencing was carried out with an Illumina NovaSeq 6000. Using 5'RACE with constant-segment primers, TCRalpha and TCRbeta cDNA libraries were constructed, with sample barcodes and unique molecular identifiers added in the process. RNA was extracted from every sample with Trizol reagent. Libraries were amplified in two PCR steps, with a second sample barcode and Illumina TruSeq adapters added in the second step. The libraries were sequenced on an Illumina NovaSeq using 2 x 150 bp paired-end reads. The paper's processing steps were these. Reads were demultiplexed and collapsed into UMI-guided consensus sequences with migec v1.2.7. Using mixcr v2.1.11, the UMI consensuses were aligned to TRA and TRB V and J templates and assembled into clonotypes. A clonotype was counted as expanded or contracted only if both edgeR and NoisET called the change significant, with noise models trained on biological replicates. For edgeR calls, the thresholds were a false discovery rate-adjusted p below 0.01 and a log2 fold-change of 1. As an exploratory analysis of dynamics, PCA with hierarchical clustering was applied to max-normalized trajectories of the 1000 most abundant clonotypes. The CD4 or CD8 phenotype of responding clones was assigned using the separately sequenced CD4+ and CD8+ repertoires. TCRdb trimmed public reads at Q25 via fastp, called clones via MiXCR and kept in-frame beta chains. Each CDR3 protein appears once, grouped with its most common genes and DNA. These V and J calls originate from TCRdb's pipeline instead of the authors' own analysis. The sample profile shows 110,000 or so distinct CDR3 sequences; 20% to 25% of them were found once. The ten biggest clones cover around 40% of the sample.

This sample is part of a study of T-cell memory formation after mild COVID-19 (dated by TCRdb to the early 2020s). Regarding the complete study: TCR sequence clusters from the two donors were found to be largely donor specific. Longitudinal TCRalpha and TCRbeta repertoire sequencing tracked T-cell clones expanding and contracting after mild COVID-19 in a couple of donors. The cohort was made up of two young adult volunteers, one female and one male, who were previously healthy. Paper-wide results and their limitations: The second-wave clones that peaked on day 37 were not confirmed to be SARS-CoV-2 specific. Some responding clones were found in pre-infection memory, which suggests that pre-existing cross-reactive memory T cells took part in the SARS-CoV-2 response. Contracting CD4+ clones turned up mainly in the CM and EM memory subsets, whereas EMRA was where CD8+ clones were enriched. Balanced CD4/CD8 phenotypes were observed for clones contracting from day 15 to 85, whereas a bias towards CD4+ was observed for a second wave of clones expanding from day 15 to 37. Only a couple of mild cases were covered by the study, and larger cohorts that include severe cases with pre-infection samples were considered necessary.

The CDR3 goes from the cysteine to the phenylalanine over 15 residues. Of the read, only the CDR3 DNA is kept; its 45 bases are in frame from base 1. In the germline V gene, CDR1 corresponds to MNHEY and CDR2 to SVGEGT. V is pruned by 5 bases and J by 4 bases, leaving 6 bases of the junction without a gene match. Ficoll-Paque density gradient centrifugation was used to isolate PBMCs. The sequence is built from TRBV6-2 or TRBV6-3 and TRBJ2-5; 11 central bases correspond to TRBD2. Source material: PBMCs or a T cell subset sorted from them (not recorded which). This clonotype was obtained from a man aged 18 to 35 who had mild COVID-19 (a few samples of this study predate the infection). The sample titles of this study are shuffled in the database, so cell type and time point are left out; the donor was told from shared clones. The nucleotides read TGTGCCAGCAGTCACCATGGACTAGCGGGAGAGACCCAGTACTTC. This yields the protein CASSHHGLAGETQYF.